This passage covers 17 T cell receptor beta chains from one sample sequenced in a study of OX40 agonist ivuxolimab in advanced cancers. Profiling relied on immunoSEQ multiplex PCR, and the TCRdb table lists in-frame clones only, not all of them. Among 73,000 or so clones listed, around 84% were seen once. The sample in question was CD4+ or CD8+ T cells sorted from blood, obtained in a trial of the OX40 agonist ivuxolimab. Source of these receptors: an adult with an advanced solid tumor such as melanoma, head and neck, liver or kidney cancer.

In the case of this clone: A junction boundary mismatches the germline segment, possibly from a read error. V and J are TRBV13 and TRBJ2-2, with D possibly being TRBD2 (5 bases). Germline loops: CDR1 PRHDT, CDR2 FYEKMQ (reference sequence). The length of the CDR3 is 12 residues. The CDR3 loop is CASSPLYGKLFF. The CDR3, as DNA: TGTGCCAGCAGCCCCCTTTACGGGAAGCTGTTTTTT.

The chain joins TRBV27 to TRBJ2-7; possible D gene TRBD1, 5 bases. V was clipped by 1 base and J by 1 base, with 14 bases between them. CDR3 length equals 16 residues. Germline V gives CDR1 MNHEY, CDR2 SMNVEV (reference sequence). In DNA form, the CDR3 reads TGTGCCAGCAGTTTATTTCCAGGGTCCCCATCCTACGAGCAGTACTTC. Its protein product is CASSLFPGSPSYEQYF.

This clone was seen just once. The V gene is TRBV28, the J gene TRBJ1-5, with D maybe TRBD1 (6 bases). Trimming shortened V by 5 bases and J by 2 bases, and 13 bases separated the two germline ends. Looked up from germline, CDR1 is MDHEN and CDR2 is SYDVKM. The CDR3 spans 15 residues. The CDR3 bases are TGTGCCAGCAGTCCAACAGGGTTAGGCAATCAGCCCCAGCATTTT. Translation gives CASSPTGLGNQPQHF.

This chain uses TRBV5-1 with TRBJ2-2; D gene uncertain. Germline CDR1 and CDR2: SGHRS and YFSETQ. Deletions cut 5 bases from V and 1 base from J, with 12 bases between. The CDR3 loop spans 15 amino acids. The CDR3 nucleotides read TGCGCCAGCAGACCCATGGACCTGAACACCGGGGAGCTGTTTTTT. Translated: CASRPMDLNTGELFF.

This chain links TRBV10-3 with TRBJ1-2; weak D call: TRBD1 (5 bases). V dropped 0 bases and J dropped 3 bases, with 14 bases sitting between them. Germline CDR1 and CDR2: ENHRY and SYGVKD. The CDR3 has 16 amino acids. This chain's CDR3 is CAISESGAPHDYGYTF. CDR3 DNA sequence: TGTGCCATCAGTGAGTCCGGGGCTCCCCACGACTATGGCTACACCTTC.

This clone was seen a single time. This chain joins TRBV27 and TRBJ2-2, with 8 positions matching TRBD1. Germline V gene sequence: CDR1 MNHEY, CDR2 SMNVEV (reference sequence). The CDR3 extends over 17 amino acids. After removal of 6 bases from V and 1 base from J, the junction contained 10 bases not matched to a gene. CDR3 protein: CASSPIAGTGNTGELFF. For the CDR3, the DNA is TGTGCCAGCAGCCCTATCGCCGGGACAGGGAACACCGGGGAGCTGTTTTTT.

The rearrangement joins TRBV6-6 to TRBJ1-5; 7 bases are shared with TRBD1. From germline, CDR1 is MNHNY and CDR2 SVGAGI (reference sequence). The V segment lost 7 bases and the J segment 5 bases; nucleotides outside the gene matches: 8. The CDR3 spans 14 residues. The CDR3 bases are TGTGCCAGCAACAGGGCAGGGGGTGATCAGCCCCAGCATTTT. Amino acid sequence: CASNRAGGDQPQHF.

The chain employs TRBV16 and TRBJ2-7, with 8 nucleotides matching TRBD2. The CDR3 runs to 17 residues. V shed 1 base, J shed 1 base, and the junction held 9 bases outside the gene matches. CDR1 is KGHSY and CDR2 is FQNENV in the germline V gene. The CDR3 DNA sequence: TGTGCCAGCAGCCAATATGGGCTAGCGGGTCTATCCTACGAGCAGTACTTC. It is translated as CASSQYGLAGLSYEQYF.

The chain joins TRBV6-5 to TRBJ1-2; D gene unclear. Germline CDR1 and CDR2: MNHEY and SVGAGI. The V and J ends lost 7 bases and 4 bases respectively, with 16 bases between them. The CDR3 has 14 amino acids. As DNA, the CDR3 is TGTGCCAGCAAGGTTGGTGGCGATTTCTATGGCTACACCTTC. Residues: CASKVGGDFYGYTF.

This sequence joins TRBV10-2 and TRBJ2-7; 7 bases are a match to TRBD2. Germline CDR1 WSHSY, CDR2 SAAADI. This CDR3 has 15 amino acids. After removal of 0 bases from V and 2 bases from J, the junction contained 4 bases not matched to a gene. CDR3 sequence reads: CASSESSSGTYEQYF. The CDR3 DNA is TGCGCCAGCAGTGAGTCGTCTAGCGGTACCTACGAGCAGTACTTC.

The chain carries TRBV4-2 and TRBJ2-5, with a tentative D call TRBD1 (6 bases). The J call is uncertain, as TRBJ2-7 better fits the DNA end. This CDR3 region has 18 residues. Looked up from germline, CDR1 is LGHNA and CDR2 is YNFKEQ. CDR3 DNA: TGTGCCAGCAGCCAAGACCCCCCTTCCGGACAGCTCTCCTACGAGCAGTACTTC. Its translation is CASSQDPPSGQLSYEQYF.

The chain links TRBV6-5 to TRBJ1-2, with unresolved D. The ends were cut back, 0 bases at V and 6 bases at J, with 8 bases in the middle. From germline, CDR1 is MNHEY and CDR2 SVGAGI. The CDR3 is 13 amino acids. In DNA form, the CDR3 reads TGTGCCAGCAGTTACTCGGCCGGGGATGGCTACACCTTC. Translation gives CASSYSAGDGYTF.

J is TRBJ2-6 and V is TRBV11-1; no definite D call. From germline, CDR1 is SGHAT and CDR2 FQDESV (reference sequence). V gave up 1 base and J gave up 4 bases, with 8 bases separating them. The CDR3 covers 15 residues. This CDR3 is CASSLEGIGANVLTF. The CDR3 region has the DNA TGTGCCAGCAGCTTAGAAGGGATCGGGGCCAACGTCCTGACTTTC.

The chain links TRBV4-2 to TRBJ1-5; no firm D call. Trimming stripped 4 bases from V and 6 bases from J, with 4 bases between. Germline V gene lookup returns CDR1 LGHNA and CDR2 YNFKEQ. CDR3 length: 11 amino acids. CDR3 residues: CASSPSQPQHF. In DNA, the CDR3 is TGTGCCAGCAGCCCCTCTCAGCCCCAGCATTTT.

V usage is TRBV7-2 and J usage is TRBJ2-1; D may be TRBD2 (5 bases). V was shortened by 4 bases and J by 15 bases, with 19 bases between the two germline ends. From germline, CDR1 is SGHTA and CDR2 FQGNSA. The CDR3 runs 13 residues. The CDR3 here is CASSSPLRVGWFF. For the CDR3, the DNA is TGTGCCAGCAGCTCTCCCTTGAGGGTCGGGTGGTTCTTC.

The chain employs TRBV7-3 and TRBJ1-2, with 10 bases that match TRBD1. V shed 5 bases and J 8 bases; nucleotides not matched to a gene: 5. Germline V gene lookup returns CDR1 SGHTA and CDR2 FQGTGA. CDR3 length equals 13 residues. The CDR3 sequence is CASSLGQGSGYTF. The CDR3 bases are TGTGCCAGCAGCCTGGGACAGGGGTCAGGCTACACCTTC.

V and J are TRBV19 and TRBJ1-2, with a tentative D call TRBD1 (6 bases). The CDR3 extends over 14 amino acids. CDR1 is LNHDA and CDR2 is SQIVND in the germline V gene (reference sequence). V was cut by 10 bases and J by 2 bases, with 17 bases left in between. The CDR3 DNA sequence: TGTGCCACCGACGCGCAACAGGGAAACTATGGCTACACCTTC. Residues: CATDAQQGNYGYTF. Based on the CDR3 plus reference TRBV19 and TRBJ1-2, the full variable domain is DGGITQSPKYLFRKEGQNVTLSCEQNLNHDAMYWYRQDPGQGLRLIYYSQIVNDFQKGDIAEGYSVSREKKESFPLTVTSAQKNPTAFYLCATDAQQGNYGYTFGSGTRLTVV.